This paragraph reports one TCR beta chain. Its cognate antigen is unknown. This sample was taken from a study of graft-versus-host responses after intestinal transplantation. Profiling relied on immunoSEQ multiplex PCR, and the TCRdb table lists in-frame clones only, not all of them. The sample includes about 81,000 clones, 70% to 90% of them seen just once. Germline assignment: CDR1 MNHEY and CDR2 SVGAGI. Deletions cut 0 bases from V and 4 bases from J, with 9 bases between. The CDR3 consists of 14 residues. The gene calls are TRBV6-5 and TRBJ2-5, with TRBD2 as a possible D gene (6 bases). The TCR was taken from a human donor who received an intestinal transplant. This specimen was unstimulated CD4+ T cells sorted from spleen or lymph node cells, taken before intestinal transplant. The CDR3 nucleotides read TGTGCCAGCAGTTACTCGGGGGGAGGAGAGACCCAGTACTTC. Its protein product is CASSYSGGGETQYF.